The 22 T cell receptor beta chains presented below share a single source sample, sequenced in a study of human CD8 memory T cell subsets. Investigators built TCR beta libraries using UMI-labeled 5' RACE. With the 5' RACE reads reprocessed, TCRdb shows one record per CDR3 protein and no DNA. This sample's table reports fewer than 20,000 distinct CDR3 sequences. The source material was CD8+ T cells from PBMCs. The origin of the receptors is a human donor in good health.

CDR3: CASSPVPSDSYEQYF. The chain employs TRBV7-8 and TRBJ2-7; without DNA, the TCRdb call of TRBD1 cannot be checked. Per the germline V gene, CDR1 is SGHVS and CDR2 is FQNEAQ. CDR3 length: 15 amino acids.

The chain uses TRBV7-6 and TRBJ2-7; the D call of TRBD2 rests on TCRdb alone, since no DNA is present to check it. The CDR3 loop spans 14 amino acids. Germline V gives CDR1 SGHVS, CDR2 FNYEAQ. The CDR3 is CASSLVAGTYEQYF.

The chain couples TRBV14 to TRBJ2-1; TCRdb returns TRBD1, unconfirmable since there is no DNA. From germline, CDR1 is SGHDN and CDR2 FVKESK. The CDR3 spans 17 residues. The CDR3 is CASSSPGQGLYYNEQFF.

The chain's CDR3 is CASSLEAGNYEQYF. This sequence joins TRBV11-2 and TRBJ2-7; TCRdb selects TRBD1, and the lack of DNA leaves this call unchecked. This CDR3 spans 14 amino acids. The germline V gene encodes CDR1 SGHAT and CDR2 FQNNGV.

This chain uses TRBV28 with TRBJ2-2; TCRdb outputs TRBD2, but without DNA this stays unchecked. The CDR3 contains 14 residues. The germline V gene encodes CDR1 MDHEN and CDR2 SYDVKM. CDR3 loop: CASSLLERTGELFF.

The chain carries TRBV7-8 and TRBJ2-5; with no DNA, the TCRdb D assignment of TRBD1 cannot be verified. CDR1 SGHVS and CDR2 FQNEAQ come from the germline V gene. The length of the CDR3 is 14 residues. Here the CDR3 reads CASSLGGGLETQYF.

The chain couples TRBV5-1 to TRBJ2-1; TCRdb's D call, TRBD2, is unchecked because there is no DNA. CDR1 and CDR2 from the germline V gene are SGHRS and YFSETQ. This CDR3 is built from 16 residues. This CDR3 reads CASGAPGSSSYNEQFF.

The chain links TRBV6-2 or TRBV6-3 to TRBJ2-7; TCRdb selects TRBD1, and the lack of DNA leaves this call unchecked. Germline CDR1 reads MNHEY; CDR2 reads SVGEGT. This CDR3 comprises 15 residues. CDR3: CASSYGSRLTYEQYF.

This sequence joins TRBV6-2 or TRBV6-3 and TRBJ1-1. Looked up from germline, CDR1 is MNHEY and CDR2 is SVGEGT. This CDR3 is built from 14 residues. The CDR3 protein is CASSYSGGTTEAFF.

The chain combines TRBV20-1 with TRBJ1-1; there is no DNA to check the TCRdb D call of TRBD1. Germline assignment: CDR1 DFQATT and CDR2 SNEGSKA (reference sequence). This CDR3 is 15 amino acids long. This CDR3 reads CSAPRGGDANTEAFF.

This rearrangement joins TRBV27 to TRBJ2-7; no DNA is available, so the TRBD2 call from TCRdb remains unchecked. From germline, CDR1 is MNHEY and CDR2 SMNVEV (reference sequence). The CDR3 covers 17 residues. The CDR3 spells CASSFSSGGATGYEQYF.

The rearrangement uses TRBV6-5 and TRBJ2-1; the TCRdb D gene call, TRBD2, has no DNA to confirm it. The CDR3 extends over 15 amino acids. Germline CDR1 MNHEY, CDR2 SVGAGI. The CDR3 reads CASSLGGGQNNEQFF.

This rearrangement joins TRBV13 to TRBJ2-7. The CDR3 covers 13 residues. CDR1 PRHDT and CDR2 FYEKMQ come from the germline V gene (reference sequence). The CDR3 protein is CASSAEDLGEQYF.

J is TRBJ1-1 and V is TRBV20-1. The germline gives CDR1 DFQATT, CDR2 SNEGSKA (reference sequence). The CDR3 covers 13 residues. CDR3 sequence: CSARDIRNTEAFF.

The chain has TRBV21-1 and TRBJ1-4; the TRBD1 assignment by TCRdb is unverifiable without DNA. TRBV21-1 is given as a pseudogene. This CDR3 has 18 residues. The CDR3 sequence is CASSCTGVVQATNEKLFF.

J is TRBJ2-7 and V is TRBV6-5; TCRdb's D call of TRBD2 is untestable without DNA. The CDR3 is made up of 15 amino acids. Germline V CDR1 and CDR2: MNHEY, SVGAGI. The CDR3 protein is CASSYSPGGDYEQYF.

The chain combines TRBV5-1 with TRBJ2-2; as DNA is missing, the TRBD2 call by TCRdb cannot be tested. This CDR3 region has 17 residues. The germline V gene has CDR1 SGHRS and CDR2 YFSETQ. The CDR3 protein is CASSLNSGRERPGELFF.

The V gene is TRBV2, the J gene TRBJ1-2; no DNA is available, so the TRBD1 call from TCRdb remains unchecked. Per the germline V gene, CDR1 is SNHLY and CDR2 is FYNNEI. The CDR3 contains 12 residues. CDR3 loop: CASSWTGDGYTF.

The V and J genes are TRBV9 and TRBJ2-2; TCRdb selects TRBD2, and the lack of DNA leaves this call unchecked. This CDR3 spans 17 amino acids. Germline assignment: CDR1 SGDLS and CDR2 YYNGEE. The CDR3 loop reads CASSVATGLAVTGELFF.

The chain combines TRBV4-3 with TRBJ2-7. CDR3 size: 15 residues. Germline V gene lookup returns CDR1 LGHNA and CDR2 YSLEER. The CDR3 is CASSQDSASTYEQYF.

This sequence joins TRBV30 and TRBJ2-2; TCRdb's assignment of TRBD1 cannot be checked, as there is no DNA. The CDR3 is 21 amino acids. Germline CDR1 is GTSNPN and CDR2 is SVGIG (reference sequence). Here the CDR3 reads CAWSGTWTGDVGLENTGELFF. Using reference TRBV30 and TRBJ2-2 for the parts outside the CDR3, the full variable domain is SQTIHQWPATLVQPVGSPLSLECTVEGTSNPNLYWYRQAAGRGLQLLFYSVGIGQISSEVPQNLSASRPQDRQFILSSKKLLLSDSGFYLCAWSGTWTGDVGLENTGELFFGEGSRLTVL.

The chain employs TRBV11-2 and TRBJ2-5. The CDR3 is 15 residues long. Germline CDR1 is SGHAT and CDR2 is FQNNGV. CDR3 region: CASSLISSGKETQYF.